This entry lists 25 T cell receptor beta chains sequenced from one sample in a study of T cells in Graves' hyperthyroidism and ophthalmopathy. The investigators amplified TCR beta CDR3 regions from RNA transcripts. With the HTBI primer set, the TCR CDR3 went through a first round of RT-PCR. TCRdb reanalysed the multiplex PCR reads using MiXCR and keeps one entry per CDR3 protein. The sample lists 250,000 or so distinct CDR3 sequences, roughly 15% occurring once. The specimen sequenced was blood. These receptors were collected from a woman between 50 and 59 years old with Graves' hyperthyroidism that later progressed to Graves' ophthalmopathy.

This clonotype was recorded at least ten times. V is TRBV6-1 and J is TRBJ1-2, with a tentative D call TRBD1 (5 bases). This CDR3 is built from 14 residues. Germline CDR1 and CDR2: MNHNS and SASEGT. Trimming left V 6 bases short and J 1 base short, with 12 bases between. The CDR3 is CASSPQGHNYGYTF. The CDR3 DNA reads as TGTGCCAGCAGCCCGCAGGGCCATAACTATGGCTACACCTTC.

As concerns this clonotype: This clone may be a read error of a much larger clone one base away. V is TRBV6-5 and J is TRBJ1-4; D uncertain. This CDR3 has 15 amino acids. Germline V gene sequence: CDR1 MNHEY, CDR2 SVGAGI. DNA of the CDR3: TGTGCCAGCAGTTACAGGCCCGTTGGGAGTGAAAAACTGCTTTTT. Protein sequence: CASSYRPVGSEKLLF.

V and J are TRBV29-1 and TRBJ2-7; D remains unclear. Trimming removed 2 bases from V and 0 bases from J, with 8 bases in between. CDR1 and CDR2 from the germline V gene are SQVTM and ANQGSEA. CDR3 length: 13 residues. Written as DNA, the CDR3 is TGCAGCGTTGAAACCGGCGGCTCCTACGAGCAGTACTTC. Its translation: CSVETGGSYEQYF.

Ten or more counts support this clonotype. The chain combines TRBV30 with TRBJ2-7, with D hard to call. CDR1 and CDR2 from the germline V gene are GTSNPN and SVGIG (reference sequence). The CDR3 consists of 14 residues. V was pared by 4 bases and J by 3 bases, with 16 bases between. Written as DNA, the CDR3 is TGTGCCTGGACCCTCGCCTCCCTTAGCTACGAGCAGTACTTC. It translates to CAWTLASLSYEQYF.

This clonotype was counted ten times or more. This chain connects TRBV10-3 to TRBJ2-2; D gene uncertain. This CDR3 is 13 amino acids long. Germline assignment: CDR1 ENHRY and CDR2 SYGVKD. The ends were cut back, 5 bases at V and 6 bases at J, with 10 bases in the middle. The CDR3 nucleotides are TGTGCCATCAGTCCCCAATATTCCGGGGAGCTGTTTTTT. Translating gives CAISPQYSGELFF.

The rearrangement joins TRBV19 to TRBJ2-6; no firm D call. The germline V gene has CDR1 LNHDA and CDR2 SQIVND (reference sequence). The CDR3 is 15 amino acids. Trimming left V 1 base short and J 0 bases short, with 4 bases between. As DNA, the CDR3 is TGTGCCAGTAGTATAGGGTTCTCTGGGGCCAACGTCCTGACTTTC. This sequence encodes CASSIGFSGANVLTF.

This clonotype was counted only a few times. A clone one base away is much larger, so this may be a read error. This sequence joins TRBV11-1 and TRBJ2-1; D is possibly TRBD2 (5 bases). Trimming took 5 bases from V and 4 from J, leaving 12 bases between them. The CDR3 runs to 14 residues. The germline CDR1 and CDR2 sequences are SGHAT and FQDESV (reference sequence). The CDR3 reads CASSRASPYNEQFF. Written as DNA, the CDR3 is TGTGCCAGCAGCCGGGCTAGCCCGTACAATGAGCAGTTCTTC.

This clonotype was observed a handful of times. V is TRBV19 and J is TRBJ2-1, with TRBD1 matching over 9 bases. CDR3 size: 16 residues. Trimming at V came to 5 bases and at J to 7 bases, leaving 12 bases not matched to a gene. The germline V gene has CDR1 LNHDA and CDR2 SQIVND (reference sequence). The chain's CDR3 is CASSGARDRDSNEQFF. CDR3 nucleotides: TGTGCCAGTAGTGGGGCACGGGACAGGGATTCTAATGAGCAGTTCTTC.

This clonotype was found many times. The chain's CDR3 is CSTLKGGYTF. The CDR3 DNA reads TGCAGTACCTTGAAGGGCGGCTACACCTTC. The genes are TRBV20-1 and TRBJ1-2; D gene ambiguous. V was trimmed by 8 bases and J by 8 bases, leaving 12 bases between them. From germline, CDR1 is DFQATT and CDR2 SNEGSKA (reference sequence). This CDR3 comprises 10 residues.

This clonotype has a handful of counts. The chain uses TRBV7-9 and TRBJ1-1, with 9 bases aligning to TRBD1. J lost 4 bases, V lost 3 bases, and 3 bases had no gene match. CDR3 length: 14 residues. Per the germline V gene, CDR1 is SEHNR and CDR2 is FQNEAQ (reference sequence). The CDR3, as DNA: TGTGCCAGCAGCTTGATGGGACAGGGCACTGAAGCTTTCTTT. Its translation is CASSLMGQGTEAFF.

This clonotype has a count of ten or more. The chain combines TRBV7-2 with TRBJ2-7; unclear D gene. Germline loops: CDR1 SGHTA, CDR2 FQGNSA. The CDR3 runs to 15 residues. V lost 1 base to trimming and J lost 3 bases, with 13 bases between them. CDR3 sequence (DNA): TGTGCCAGCAGCTTAGAAATAGGCCAAATCTACGAGCAGTACTTC. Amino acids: CASSLEIGQIYEQYF.

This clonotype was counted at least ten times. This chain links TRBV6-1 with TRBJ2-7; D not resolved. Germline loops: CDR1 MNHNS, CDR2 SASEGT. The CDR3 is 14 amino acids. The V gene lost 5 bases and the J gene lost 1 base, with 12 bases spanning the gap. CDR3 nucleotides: TGTGCCAGCAGTCGCCCAGGTGGGTCCTACGAGCAGTACTTC. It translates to CASSRPGGSYEQYF.

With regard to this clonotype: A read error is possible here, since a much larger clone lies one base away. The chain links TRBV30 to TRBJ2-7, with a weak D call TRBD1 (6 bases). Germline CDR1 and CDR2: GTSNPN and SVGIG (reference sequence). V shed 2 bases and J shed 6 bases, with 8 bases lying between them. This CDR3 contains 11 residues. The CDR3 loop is CAWSIGGEQYF. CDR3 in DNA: TGTGCCTGGAGTATAGGGGGCGAGCAGTACTTC. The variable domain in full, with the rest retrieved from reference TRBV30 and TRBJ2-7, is SQTIHQWPATLVQPVGSPLSLECTVEGTSNPNLYWYRQAAGRGLQLLFYSVGIGQISSEVPQNLSASRPQDRQFILSSKKLLLSDSGFYLCAWSIGGEQYFGPGTRLTVT.

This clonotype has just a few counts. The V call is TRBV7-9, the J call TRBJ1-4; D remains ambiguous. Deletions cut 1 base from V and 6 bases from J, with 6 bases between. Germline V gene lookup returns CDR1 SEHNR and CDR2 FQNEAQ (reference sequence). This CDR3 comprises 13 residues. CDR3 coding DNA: TGTGCCAGCAGCTTAGATCCCCATGAAAAACTGTTTTTT. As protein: CASSLDPHEKLFF.

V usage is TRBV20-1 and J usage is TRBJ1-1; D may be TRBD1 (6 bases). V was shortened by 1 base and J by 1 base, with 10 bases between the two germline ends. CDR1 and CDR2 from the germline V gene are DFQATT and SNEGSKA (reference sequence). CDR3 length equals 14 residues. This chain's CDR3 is CSARVPTGNTEAFF. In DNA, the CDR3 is TGCAGTGCTAGAGTTCCGACAGGGAACACTGAAGCTTTCTTT.

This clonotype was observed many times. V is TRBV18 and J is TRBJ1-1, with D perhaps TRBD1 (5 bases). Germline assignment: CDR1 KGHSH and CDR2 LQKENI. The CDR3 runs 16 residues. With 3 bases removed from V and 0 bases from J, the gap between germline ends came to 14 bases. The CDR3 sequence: CASSPLPQGLNTEAFF. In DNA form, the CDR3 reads TGTGCCAGCTCACCTCTCCCTCAGGGTCTGAACACTGAAGCTTTCTTT.

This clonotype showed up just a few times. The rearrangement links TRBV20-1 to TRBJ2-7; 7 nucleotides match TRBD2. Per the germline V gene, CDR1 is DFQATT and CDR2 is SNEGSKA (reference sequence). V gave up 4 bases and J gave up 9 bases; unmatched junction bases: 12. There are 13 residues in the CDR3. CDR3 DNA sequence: TGCAGTGCTATCGGGCTAGCGGAAAGTGGGCAGTACTTC. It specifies CSAIGLAESGQYF.

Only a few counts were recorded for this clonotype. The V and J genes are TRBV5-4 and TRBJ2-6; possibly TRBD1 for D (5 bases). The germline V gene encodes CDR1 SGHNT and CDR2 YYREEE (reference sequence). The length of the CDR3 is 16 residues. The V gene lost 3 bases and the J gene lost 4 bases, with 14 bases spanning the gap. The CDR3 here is CASSWGGRAGANVLTF. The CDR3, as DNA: TGTGCCAGCAGCTGGGGCGGTCGGGCGGGGGCCAACGTCCTGACTTTC. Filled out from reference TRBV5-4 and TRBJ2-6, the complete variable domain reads ETGVTQSPTHLIKTRGQQVTLRCSSQSGHNTVSWYQQALGQGPQFIFQYYREEENGRGNFPPRFSGLQFPNYSSELNVNALELDDSALYLCASSWGGRAGANVLTFGAGSRLTVL.

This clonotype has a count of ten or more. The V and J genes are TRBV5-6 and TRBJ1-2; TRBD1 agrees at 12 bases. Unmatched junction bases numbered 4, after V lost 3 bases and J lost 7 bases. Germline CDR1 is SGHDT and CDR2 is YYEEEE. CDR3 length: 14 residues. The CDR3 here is CASSSRDRGLGYTF. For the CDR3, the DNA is TGTGCCAGCAGCTCCCGGGACAGGGGGCTTGGCTACACCTTC.

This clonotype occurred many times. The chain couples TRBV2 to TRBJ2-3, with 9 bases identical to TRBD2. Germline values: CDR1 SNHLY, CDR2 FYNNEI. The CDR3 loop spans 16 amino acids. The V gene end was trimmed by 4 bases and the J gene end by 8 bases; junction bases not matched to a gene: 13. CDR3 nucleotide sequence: TGTGCCAGCAGTGGGGTGAAGCGGGAGGAGGCCCGTACGCAGTATTTT. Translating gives CASSGVKREEARTQYF.

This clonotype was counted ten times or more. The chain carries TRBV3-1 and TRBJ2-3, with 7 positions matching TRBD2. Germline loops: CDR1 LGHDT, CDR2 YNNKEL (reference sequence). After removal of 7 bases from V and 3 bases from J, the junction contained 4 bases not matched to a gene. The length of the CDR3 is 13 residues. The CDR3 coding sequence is TGTGCCAGCAATCAGCGGGAAACAGATACGCAGTATTTT. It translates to CASNQRETDTQYF.

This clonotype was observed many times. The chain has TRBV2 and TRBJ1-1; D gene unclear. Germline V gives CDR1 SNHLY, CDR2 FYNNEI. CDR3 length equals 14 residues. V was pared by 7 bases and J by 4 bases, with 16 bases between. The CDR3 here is CASTRVGVSTEAFF. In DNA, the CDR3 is TGTGCCAGCACCCGGGTTGGGGTGAGCACTGAAGCTTTCTTT. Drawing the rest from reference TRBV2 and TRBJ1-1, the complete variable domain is EPEVTQTPSHQVTQMGQEVILRCVPISNHLYFYWYRQILGQKVEFLVSFYNNEISEKSEIFDDQFSVERPDGSNFTLKIRSTKLEDSAMYFCASTRVGVSTEAFFGQGTRLTVV.

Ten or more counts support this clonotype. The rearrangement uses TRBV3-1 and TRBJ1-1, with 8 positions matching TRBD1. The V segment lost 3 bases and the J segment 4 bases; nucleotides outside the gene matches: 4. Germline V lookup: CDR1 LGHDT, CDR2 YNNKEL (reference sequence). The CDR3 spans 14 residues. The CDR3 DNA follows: TGTGCCAGCAGCCAGAATGACAGGGGCACTGAAGCTTTCTTT. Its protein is CASSQNDRGTEAFF.

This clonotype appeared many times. Written as DNA, the CDR3 is TGTGCCAGCTCACCACCTCTGGGAGAGACCCAGTACTTC. Translation: CASSPPLGETQYF. V gene TRBV18 combines with J gene TRBJ2-5; D unclear. CDR3 length: 13 amino acids. Germline CDR1 is KGHSH and CDR2 is LQKENI. V was pared by 0 bases and J by 4 bases, with 6 bases between.

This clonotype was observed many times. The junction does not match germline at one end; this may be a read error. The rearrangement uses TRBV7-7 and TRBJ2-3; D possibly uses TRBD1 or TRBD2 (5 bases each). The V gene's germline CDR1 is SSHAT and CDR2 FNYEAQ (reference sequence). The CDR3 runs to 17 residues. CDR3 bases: TGTGCTAGCAGCCCCTCGCGAGGAGTGGGGGGCACAGATACGCAGTATTTT. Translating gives CASSPSRGVGGTDTQYF. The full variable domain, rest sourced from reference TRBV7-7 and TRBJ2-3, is GAGVSQSPRYKVTKRGQDVTLRCDPISSHATLYWYQQALGQGPEFLTYFNYEAQPDKSGLPSDRFSAERPEGSISTLTIQRTEQRDSAMYRCASSPSRGVGGTDTQYFGPGTRLTVL.